This T cell receptor (beta chain) derives from a study of a mutant IDH1 vaccine in newly diagnosed glioma (dated by TCRdb to 2020 to 2023). General notes on the study: Across visits V03 through V10, patients got a total of eight vaccinations, given in weeks 1, 3, 5, 7, 11, 15, 19 and 23. For exploratory analyses, fewer than 30 treated patients had longitudinal TCRB deep sequencing done wherever samples were available. Peripheral blood was drawn at six visits: V03 (baseline), V05, V07, V10, V12 and V13. Of the roughly 30 treated patients, approximately 62% were male and around 40% were female, and a mean age of roughly 40 years was recorded. Prior to enrollment, standard therapy consisting of radiotherapy alone, temozolomide alone, or radiochemotherapy with temozolomide had been administered to patients, with the combination being received by most patients. Vaccination began 4-6 weeks after radiotherapy alone, or alongside temozolomide cycles in the chemotherapy-containing groups.

The time point label here, explained by the study, means: week 5, during vaccination. Each vaccine dose was 300 ug of a 20-mer mutant IDH1 peptide in Montanide, given subcutaneously with topical imiquimod. Donors had newly diagnosed WHO grade 3 or 4 IDH1-mutant astrocytomas with loss of nuclear ATRX. The samples were drawn from NOA16, a multicentre, single-arm, open-label phase I trial in Germany that tested a mutant IDH1 peptide vaccine in humans for the first time. Genomic DNA for TCRB sequencing was isolated from EDTA blood with the DNeasy Blood and Tissue Kit. As regards this clone: Its antigen has not been determined. Qualities for individual bases were not recorded, and no much larger clone is one base off.

V is shortened by 4 bases, J by 5 bases, and the region joining them spans 13 bases. From its cysteine to its phenylalanine, the CDR3 spans 14 amino acids. The DNA shown is the 42-base CDR3, in frame from base 1. As encoded in the germline V gene, CDR1 is SGHRS while CDR2 is YFSETQ. Overall study outcomes, separate from this receptor: PBMC samples for TCRB deep sequencing were selected based on availability. Pseudoprogression appeared unrelated to alterations in the top peripheral T cell clonotypes detected by TCRB sequencing. According to the authors, sample limitations meant that analyses of patient blood samples could not be reproduced. Across multiple MHC alleles, vaccine-induced immune responses were seen in around 93% of patients.

Libraries were built with the immunoSEQ multiplex PCR assay. Following the manufacturer's protocol, the hsTCRB Kit was used to amplify rearranged TCR beta chain sequences. TCRB libraries were sequenced on an Illumina MiSeq. In the source study's methods: Demultiplexing, trimming and gene mapping were performed with the kit vendor's proprietary platform. TCRdb limited this immuneACCESS table to in-frame rearrangements with V and J called. A share of clones is missing; checked studies link under half to unresolved V genes, and the rest is unexplained. The V and J calls and clone size are taken from that table; D and trimming were inferred from the DNA. This sample has about 27,000 clones in its table, and around 80% of those were observed once. The ten biggest clones cover approximately 7.7% of the sample.

This sequence originates from a man aged 35 to 55 with glioma. Some clones in this sample may be carry-over from other donors' samples. This specimen consisted of PBMCs, obtained from a glioma patient whose treatment included an IDH1 peptide vaccine. The rearranged segments are TRBV5-1 and TRBJ2-1; a tentative D call is TRBD1 (6 bases match). The DNA sequence is TGCGCCAGCAGCGCACAGGGAAGGGACAATGAGCAGTTCTTC. Translated, this is CASSAQGRDNEQFF.